Shown below are 32 T cell receptor beta chains from a single sample sequenced in a study of Ad26.COV2.S vaccination and SARS-CoV-2 variants. Only in-frame clones appear in the TCRdb table, and some are missing; sequencing was by immunoSEQ multiplex PCR. The table includes hundreds of thousands of clones, approximately 92% detected once. Specified treatment: some 20 received Ad26.COV2.S at low or high dose, single or two shots; about 5 received placebo; per-sample allocation not given. Samples came from day 63 after the first vaccine or placebo injection. The material sequenced was peripheral blood, taken in a trial of Ad26.COV2.S vaccine versus placebo. The source is a person between 18 and 59 years old who received the Ad26.COV2.S COVID-19 vaccine or a placebo.

This clone showed up just once. The chain carries TRBV29-1 and TRBJ2-5; D gene unclear. CDR3 size: 11 residues. Looked up from germline, CDR1 is SQVTM and CDR2 is ANQGSEA. Trimming took 4 bases from V and 8 from J, leaving 11 bases between them. The CDR3 nucleotides are TGCAGCGTTGGCCAATACGATACCCAGTACTTC. Amino acids: CSVGQYDTQYF.

This clone appeared a single time. The V and J genes are TRBV2 and TRBJ1-5; 9 positions match TRBD1. From germline, CDR1 is SNHLY and CDR2 FYNNEI. The CDR3 covers 14 residues. V trimming: 7 bases; J trimming: 2 bases; junction bases outside the gene matches: 3. The CDR3 reads CASNRQGGNQPQHF. The CDR3, as DNA: TGTGCCAGCAATAGACAGGGGGGCAATCAGCCCCAGCATTTT.

The V call is TRBV4-2, the J call TRBJ2-2; 12 bases agree with TRBD1. The CDR3 has 17 amino acids. Germline CDR1 is LGHNA and CDR2 is YNFKEQ. V dropped 4 bases and J dropped 7; count of bases not matched to a gene: 10. The CDR3 loop reads CASSRGTGGLVIGELFF. DNA of the CDR3: TGTGCCAGCAGCCGGGGGACAGGGGGCCTTGTAATCGGGGAGCTGTTTTTT.

V usage is TRBV5-1 and J usage is TRBJ2-1; maybe TRBD2 (6 bases). The CDR3 covers 15 residues. Germline CDR1 and CDR2: SGHRS and YFSETQ. Trimming removed 0 bases from V and 1 base from J, with 8 bases in between. The CDR3 loop reads CASSLGLESYNEQFF. The CDR3 region has the DNA TGCGCCAGCAGCTTGGGACTAGAATCCTACAATGAGCAGTTCTTC.

This clone was observed a single time. CDR3 amino acids: CASSSANTGELFF. In nucleotides, the CDR3 is TGTGCCAGCAGCTCGGCAAACACCGGGGAGCTGTTTTTT. The J gene is TRBJ2-2, the V gene TRBV7-2, with D uncertain. CDR1 is SGHTA, CDR2 FQGNSA, per germline. V lost 4 bases and J 2 bases, leaving 5 bases between the germline ends. This CDR3 contains 13 residues.

The V gene is TRBV2, the J gene TRBJ2-3, with 8 bases fitting TRBD2. The CDR3 contains 15 residues. V lost 5 bases and J lost 6; bases outside the gene matches: 10. Germline V gene sequence: CDR1 SNHLY, CDR2 FYNNEI. The CDR3 region has the DNA TGTGCCAGCAGTACCGGGCGGGGGGTTTGGGATACGCAGTATTTT. Its protein is CASSTGRGVWDTQYF. Variable domain in full (rest from reference TRBV2 and TRBJ2-3): EPEVTQTPSHQVTQMGQEVILRCVPISNHLYFYWYRQILGQKVEFLVSFYNNEISEKSEIFDDQFSVERPDGSNFTLKIRSTKLEDSAMYFCASSTGRGVWDTQYFGPGTRLTVL.

This chain connects TRBV12-5 to TRBJ2-2, with 10 bases identical to TRBD1. Germline CDR1 reads LGHNT; CDR2 reads FRNRAP. V shed 7 bases and J 3 bases; nucleotides not matched to a gene: 5. The CDR3 is 15 amino acids. The CDR3, as DNA: TGTGCTAGTGCCGGGACAGGGGCCTACACCGGGGAGCTGTTTTTT. Translating gives CASAGTGAYTGELFF.

The rearrangement uses TRBV6-5 and TRBJ2-5, with 8 bases matching TRBD2. Looked up from germline, CDR1 is MNHEY and CDR2 is SVGAGI. Trimming removed 5 bases from V and 0 bases from J; junction bases left unmatched: 5. This CDR3 region has 15 residues. CDR3 sequence reads: CASSPGLAYQETQYF. The CDR3 DNA reads TGTGCCAGCAGTCCAGGACTAGCCTACCAAGAGACCCAGTACTTC.

The chain employs TRBV3-1 (or the pseudogene TRBV3-2) and TRBJ2-5; D might be TRBD2 (6 bases). This CDR3 is 14 amino acids long. From germline, CDR1 is LGHDT and CDR2 YNNKEL (reference sequence). Deletions cut 3 bases from V and 4 bases from J, with 12 bases between. The CDR3 loop is CASSHKLGGETQYF. The CDR3 DNA follows: TGTGCCAGCAGCCATAAATTGGGGGGAGAGACCCAGTACTTC.

The rearrangement links TRBV21-1 to TRBJ2-4; the table calls TRBD1, which could not be checked here. TRBV21-1 is termed a pseudogene. The CDR3 extends over 15 amino acids. CDR3 protein: CASSKASQTKNIQYF. CDR3 DNA: TGTGCCAGCAGCAAAGCGTCCCAGACCAAAAACATTCAGTACTTC.

J is TRBJ2-5 and V is TRBV9; tentatively, D is TRBD2 (5 bases). CDR1 and CDR2 (germline): SGDLS, YYNGEE. Trimming took 0 bases from V and 5 from J, leaving 11 bases between them. The CDR3 covers 14 residues. For the CDR3, the DNA is TGTGCCAGCAGCGTAGCTGGACTGTGGGAGACCCAGTACTTC. It is translated as CASSVAGLWETQYF. Full variable domain (outside the CDR3, taken from reference TRBV9 and TRBJ2-5): DSGVTQTPKHLITATGQRVTLRCSPRSGDLSVYWYQQSLDQGLQFLIQYYNGEERAKGNILERFSAQQFPDLHSELNLSSLELGDSALYFCASSVAGLWETQYFGPGTRLLVL.

The CDR3 DNA follows: TGCGCCAGCACTAGCGGGAGTGAGCAGTTCTTC. Translation gives CASTSGSEQFF. The chain combines TRBV4-1 with TRBJ2-1; 10 positions match TRBD2. The V and J ends lost 7 bases and 9 bases, in that order; junction bases with no gene match: 0. The CDR3 has 11 amino acids. Germline CDR1 and CDR2: MGHRA and YSYEKL.

In the case of this clone: Other DNA sequences in this sample translate to the same CDR3. The V call is TRBV7-2, the J call TRBJ2-1, with D unclear. Germline values: CDR1 SGHTA, CDR2 FQGNSA. This CDR3 is built from 14 residues. The V end lost 1 base, the J end lost 7 bases, and 11 bases lay between the germline ends. In DNA form, the CDR3 reads TGTGCCAGCAGCTTAGGGGGTGTGGGGAATGAGCAGTTCTTC. As protein: CASSLGGVGNEQFF.

The chain carries TRBV5-1 and TRBJ2-1; the match to TRBD1 covers 8 bases. The CDR3 has 15 amino acids. The junction had 8 bases not matched to a gene; V was cut back by 5 bases and J by 4 bases. The germline V gene has CDR1 SGHRS and CDR2 YFSETQ. In nucleotides, the CDR3 is TGCGCCAGCAGAGTAACCGGGACAGGTTACAATGAGCAGTTCTTC. The encoded protein is CASRVTGTGYNEQFF.

V is TRBV6-1 and J is TRBJ2-2; D unclear. V gave up 4 bases and J gave up 6 bases, with 18 bases separating them. The germline V gene encodes CDR1 MNHNS and CDR2 SASEGT. The CDR3 spans 16 residues. The CDR3 coding sequence is TGTGCCAGCAGTGCGAGAGACGCTTTTGACCCCGGGGAGCTGTTTTTT. Amino acid sequence: CASSARDAFDPGELFF.

This clone has just one count. The chain carries TRBV11-2 and TRBJ1-4; D unclear. Germline V CDR1 and CDR2: SGHAT, FQNNGV. The CDR3 extends over 16 amino acids. V lost 5 bases, J lost 7 bases, and 20 bases lay in between. The CDR3 DNA reads TGTGCCAGCAGCCGGGCAAACGGCGGTGCGGCTGAAAAACTGTTTTTT. Translation gives CASSRANGGAAEKLFF.

This clone occurred a few times. Other DNA sequences in the same sample also yield this CDR3. The chain has TRBV5-4 and TRBJ2-7, with D unclear. The CDR3 contains 11 residues. V was pared by 0 bases and J by 4 bases, with 2 bases between. Germline values: CDR1 SGHNT, CDR2 YYREEE (reference sequence). The CDR3 DNA sequence: TGTGCCAGCAGCTTGGGGTACGAGCAGTACTTC. Translation gives CASSLGYEQYF.

This chain uses TRBV11-2 with TRBJ1-4; 7 nucleotides match TRBD1. Per the germline V gene, CDR1 is SGHAT and CDR2 is FQNNGV. The CDR3 has 17 residues. Trimming removed 5 bases from V and 7 bases from J; junction bases left unmatched: 16. CDR3 sequence reads: CASSPHIPTGASEKLFF. DNA for the CDR3: TGTGCCAGCAGCCCCCATATCCCAACAGGGGCGAGTGAAAAACTGTTTTTT.

The chain links TRBV27 to TRBJ2-7; a possible D gene is TRBD2 (6 bases). The CDR3 has 13 residues. The V gene lost 3 bases and the J gene lost 5 bases, with 11 bases spanning the gap. The germline gives CDR1 MNHEY, CDR2 SMNVEV (reference sequence). CDR3 region: CASSLTTGDEQYF. The CDR3 DNA reads TGTGCCAGCAGTTTGACGACGGGGGACGAGCAGTACTTC.

The chain links TRBV7-9 to TRBJ1-5; 8 bases fit TRBD1. CDR3 length equals 16 residues. Losses at the gene ends were 5 bases for V and 3 bases for J; bases not matched to a gene: 9. The germline V gene has CDR1 SEHNR and CDR2 FQNEAQ (reference sequence). CDR3 loop: CASSPGSGGHNQPQHF. The CDR3 DNA follows: TGTGCCAGCAGCCCTGGATCAGGGGGCCACAATCAGCCCCAGCATTTT. Full variable domain (remainder filled in from reference TRBV7-9 and TRBJ1-5): DTGVSQNPRHKITKRGQNVTFRCDPISEHNRLYWYRQTLGQGPEFLTYFQNEAQLEKSRLLSDRFSAERPKGSFSTLEIQRTEQGDSAMYLCASSPGSGGHNQPQHFGDGTRLSIL.

Here the CDR3 reads CASSLVRQGVMNTEAFF. The CDR3 nucleotides are TGTGCCAGCAGCTTAGTTCGGCAGGGGGTCATGAACACTGAAGCTTTCTTT. This chain uses TRBV7-9 with TRBJ1-1, with 7 bases fitting TRBD1. The CDR3 length is 17 residues. The germline gives CDR1 SEHNR, CDR2 FQNEAQ (reference sequence). The trim removed 1 base at V and 0 bases at J, leaving 8 bases unmatched.

The chain couples TRBV14 to TRBJ2-2; D is uncertain. CDR1 is SGHDN and CDR2 is FVKESK in the germline V gene. This CDR3 comprises 15 residues. V lost 3 bases, J lost 0 bases, and 8 bases lay in between. In nucleotides, the CDR3 is TGTGCCAGCAGCCAGCTAGTTACGAACACCGGGGAGCTGTTTTTT. Its translation is CASSQLVTNTGELFF.

The J gene is TRBJ2-1, the V gene TRBV21-1; the DNA was not compared with TRBD2, the D call given in the table. TRBV21-1 is noted as a pseudogene. The CDR3 consists of 14 residues. The CDR3 nucleotides read TGTGCCAGCCCCGGGCGGGTCGCCAACAATGAGCAGTTCTTC. This codes for CASPGRVANNEQFF.

The table lists this clone with a count of one. The V and J genes are TRBV7-8 and TRBJ2-3; D gene unclear. CDR1 and CDR2 from the germline V gene are SGHVS and FQNEAQ. V dropped 5 bases and J dropped 3 bases, with 6 bases sitting between them. The CDR3 consists of 12 residues. The DNA for the CDR3 is TGTGCCAGCAGCCCGCGGACAGATACGCAGTATTTT. Protein: CASSPRTDTQYF.

This chain uses TRBV7-3 with TRBJ1-1; D uncertain. The CDR3 is made up of 16 amino acids. Germline CDR1 reads SGHTA; CDR2 reads FQGTGA. The V and J ends lost 5 bases and 3 bases respectively, with 19 bases between them. CDR3 amino acids: CASSLLHFSGDTEAFF. The CDR3 DNA is TGTGCCAGCAGCCTCTTACACTTTTCCGGGGACACTGAAGCTTTCTTT.

The gene calls are TRBV6-5 and TRBJ1-1, with D perhaps matching TRBD1 (5 bases). Trimming cost V 2 bases and J 1 base, with 11 bases left between them. Germline-derived CDR1 and CDR2 are MNHEY and SVGAGI. The CDR3 is 15 residues long. CDR3 DNA: TGTGCCAGCAGTTACGGGGACGGACCGAACACTGAAGCTTTCTTT. Protein product: CASSYGDGPNTEAFF.

This chain joins TRBV27 and TRBJ2-7, with D unclear. In germline, CDR1 is MNHEY, CDR2 SMNVEV (reference sequence). The V and J ends lost 2 bases and 2 bases respectively, with 10 bases between them. The CDR3 is 14 amino acids. The CDR3: CASSLHPQAYEQYF. CDR3 in DNA: TGTGCCAGCAGTTTACACCCCCAGGCCTACGAGCAGTACTTC.

The chain has TRBV4-1 and TRBJ2-7; 8 positions agree with TRBD1. Germline CDR1 and CDR2: MGHRA and YSYEKL. V gave up 0 bases and J gave up 2 bases; unmatched junction bases: 0. There are 14 residues in the CDR3. CDR3 sequence reads: CASSQEQGAYEQYF. Written as DNA, the CDR3 is TGCGCCAGCAGCCAAGAACAGGGGGCCTACGAGCAGTACTTC.

This clone was observed a handful of times. This rearrangement joins TRBV11-2 to TRBJ1-2; 9 nucleotides match TRBD1. The length of the CDR3 is 16 residues. The J segment lost 1 base and the V segment lost 0 bases, leaving 3 bases of the junction unmatched. Looked up from germline, CDR1 is SGHAT and CDR2 is FQNNGV. Here the CDR3 reads CASSLDGDRVNYGYTF. CDR3 in DNA: TGTGCCAGCAGCTTAGACGGGGACAGGGTTAACTATGGCTACACCTTC. Variable domain in full (rest from reference TRBV11-2 and TRBJ1-2): EAGVAQSPRYKIIEKRQSVAFWCNPISGHATLYWYQQILGQGPKLLIQFQNNGVVDDSQLPKDRFSAERLKGVDSTLKIQPAKLEDSAVYLCASSLDGDRVNYGYTFGSGTRLTVV.

This clone appeared a single time. The CDR3 coding sequence is TGTGCCAGCAGAGGGGGAGGTTTTCAAGCTTTCTTT. Its translation is CASRGGGFQAFF. The chain carries TRBV25-1 and TRBJ1-1; possibly TRBD1 for D (6 bases). Germline V gene lookup returns CDR1 MGHDK and CDR2 SYGVNS. The CDR3 length is 12 residues. V was pared by 6 bases and J by 9 bases, with 14 bases between.

The chain couples TRBV6-5 to TRBJ1-6; the D gene is possibly TRBD1 (5 bases). Looked up from germline, CDR1 is MNHEY and CDR2 is SVGAGI. This CDR3 contains 13 residues. V gave up 6 bases and J gave up 9 bases, with 12 bases separating them. This CDR3 is CASSPSGGSPLHF. The CDR3 DNA sequence: TGTGCCAGCAGCCCATCGGGGGGTTCACCCCTCCACTTT.

The V gene is TRBV6-2 or TRBV6-3, the J gene TRBJ2-1; 14 positions agree with TRBD2. Unmatched junction bases numbered 7, after V lost 2 bases and J lost 7 bases. The CDR3 has 17 amino acids. CDR1 and CDR2 from the germline V gene are MNHEY and SVGEGT. CDR3 sequence: CASSYLGRTSGRNEQFF. CDR3 DNA sequence: TGTGCCAGCAGTTACCTAGGGAGGACTAGCGGGAGGAATGAGCAGTTCTTC.